This T cell receptor (beta chain) comes out of a study of T-cell reconstitution after alpha-beta-depleted transplantation in children. Unique molecular identifiers featured in how the TCRbeta library was prepared. TCRdb reanalysed the PCR reads using MiXCR and keeps one entry per CDR3 protein. Of just over 350,000 distinct CDR3 sequences listed, about an eighth were seen once; the top ten hold 3.5% to 4.5%. Germline V gene sequence: CDR1 SGHRS, CDR2 YFSETQ. The CDR3 extends over 14 amino acids. Germline trimming cut 6 bases from V and 5 bases from J; bases unmatched to any gene: 7. Source: PBMCs, taken from the stem cell graft. The clonotype was recovered from a human donor who donated a stem cell graft to a child with Fanconi anemia. The chain uses TRBV5-1 and TRBJ1-1; 10 nucleotides agree with TRBD1. The CDR3 DNA reads TGCGCCAGCACACGAGACAGGGGGCGAACTGAAGCTTTCTTT. As protein: CASTRDRGRTEAFF. Supplemented by reference TRBV5-1 and TRBJ1-1, the full variable domain reads KAGVTQTPRYLIKTRGQQVTLSCSPISGHRSVSWYQQTPGQGLQFLFEYFSETQRNKGNFPGRFSGRQFSNSRSEMNVSTLELGDSALYLCASTRDRGRTEAFFGQGTRLTVV.